These 16 T cell receptor beta chains share one sample of origin, sequenced in a study of T cell repertoires in cytomegalovirus infection. TCRdb re-analysed the reads in MiXCR, keeping a single row per CDR3 protein. The sample contains approximately 70,000 distinct CDR3 sequences, under 25% of which appear only once. No cognate antigen is known for these TCRs. The specimen was PBMCs, sequenced either directly or after in vitro stimulation (not recorded which). The receptors were gathered from a human donor in good health (CMV status not recorded). Some clones in this sample may be carry-over from other donors' samples.

The chain carries TRBV9 and TRBJ2-1; D possibly uses TRBD1 or TRBD2 (6 bases each). Germline CDR1 is SGDLS and CDR2 is YYNGEE. V was cut by 4 bases and J by 8 bases, with 19 bases left in between. The CDR3 is 15 residues long. The CDR3 region has the DNA TGTGCCAGCAGCACCCAAATTACAAGGGGGGATGAGCAGTTCTTC. It translates to CASSTQITRGDEQFF.

This clonotype was observed at least ten times. The V gene is TRBV27, the J gene TRBJ2-6; a weak D match, TRBD1 (5 bases). The CDR3 contains 16 residues. Per germline, CDR1 MNHEY and CDR2 SMNVEV (reference sequence). V lost 5 bases, J lost 0 bases, and 11 bases lay in between. The DNA of the CDR3 is TGTGCCAGCAGTCTATTGACAGACTCTGGGGCCAACGTCCTGACTTTC. Translated, it gives CASSLLTDSGANVLTF.

The chain couples TRBV12-3 or TRBV12-4 to TRBJ1-1; 8 nucleotides agree with TRBD1. J gave up 5 bases and V 2 bases, and 7 bases lay outside the gene matches. The CDR3 length is 15 residues. DNA for the CDR3: TGTGCCAGCAGTTTAATACAGGGGGGGGGGACTGAAGCTTTCTTT. This translates into CASSLIQGGGTEAFF.

This clonotype showed up many times. This sequence joins TRBV7-2 and TRBJ2-1, with D possibly matching TRBD2 (5 bases). The CDR3 has 13 residues. Germline V gene data show CDR1 as SGHTA and CDR2 as FQGNSA. Trimming took 8 bases from V and 9 from J, leaving 17 bases between them. CDR3 in DNA: TGTGCCAGCCAACTCGGCCCGGACTCTGAGCAGTTCTTC. Its protein is CASQLGPDSEQFF.

V is TRBV10-3 and J is TRBJ2-5; TRBD1 is a possible D gene (5 bases). CDR3 length equals 13 residues. From germline, CDR1 is ENHRY and CDR2 SYGVKD. V was clipped by 5 bases and J by 1 base, with 8 bases between them. DNA for the CDR3: TGTGCCATCAGTCCAGGGTCCCAAGAGACCCAGTACTTC. It translates to CAISPGSQETQYF.

This clonotype was counted ten times or more. The J gene is TRBJ2-2, the V gene TRBV10-3; 11 bases agree with TRBD2. In germline, CDR1 is ENHRY, CDR2 SYGVKD. V lost 4 bases and J lost 5; bases outside the gene matches: 9. This CDR3 is built from 17 residues. The CDR3 nucleotides are TGTGCCATCAGTGGACCCCAGGGACTAGCGGTAACCGGGGAGCTGTTTTTT. It encodes CAISGPQGLAVTGELFF.

This chain joins TRBV11-2 and TRBJ2-7; unclear D gene. Trimming took off 6 bases at V and 5 bases at J, with 14 bases between the two ends. This CDR3 comprises 13 residues. From germline, CDR1 is SGHAT and CDR2 FQNNGV. CDR3 nucleotides: TGTGCCAGCAGAGATTCCCAAACCCACGAGCAGTACGTC. Translating it yields CASRDSQTHEQYV.

This clonotype was seen a handful of times. V is TRBV29-1 and J is TRBJ1-3, with D uncertain. The V and J ends lost 4 bases and 0 bases respectively, with 7 bases between them. CDR1 and CDR2 (germline): SQVTM, ANQGSEA. This CDR3 comprises 13 residues. The CDR3 protein is CSVGSASGNTIYF. For the CDR3, the DNA is TGCAGCGTTGGTTCAGCCTCTGGAAACACCATATATTTT.

The J gene is TRBJ1-2, the V gene TRBV30; D unresolved. CDR3 length equals 12 residues. V lost 0 bases and J 3 bases, leaving 5 bases between the germline ends. Germline loops: CDR1 GTSNPN, CDR2 SVGIG (reference sequence). This CDR3 reads CAWSVLDYGYTF. The CDR3 DNA sequence: TGTGCCTGGAGTGTACTGGACTATGGCTACACCTTC.

V is TRBV20-1 and J is TRBJ2-5; the D is unclear. Germline V gives CDR1 DFQATT, CDR2 SNEGSKA (reference sequence). The CDR3 length is 10 residues. V lost 7 bases to trimming and J lost 5 bases, with 8 bases between them. The CDR3 DNA reads as TGCAGTGGAGTTTTGGAGACCCAGTACTTC. This translates into CSGVLETQYF.

Only a few counts were recorded for this clonotype. The chain couples TRBV6-2 or TRBV6-3 to TRBJ1-1; D ambiguous. Looked up from germline, CDR1 is MNHEY and CDR2 is SVGEGT. This CDR3 comprises 14 residues. V lost 2 bases, J lost 3 bases, and 10 bases lay in between. CDR3 region: CASSYGLPDTEAFF. DNA of the CDR3: TGTGCCAGCAGTTACGGACTGCCCGACACTGAAGCTTTCTTT.

This clonotype was picked up many times. The chain joins TRBV6-1 to TRBJ1-2; TRBD1 agrees at 7 bases. Germline-derived CDR1 and CDR2 are MNHNS and SASEGT. J lost 4 bases, V lost 6 bases, and 5 bases had no gene match. CDR3 size: 13 residues. CDR3 protein: CASSRDSLYGYTF. In DNA, the CDR3 is TGTGCCAGCAGCAGGGACAGTCTCTATGGCTACACCTTC.

This clonotype has a count of ten or more. The gene calls are TRBV11-2 and TRBJ1-2; possibly TRBD1 for D (6 bases). The germline gives CDR1 SGHAT, CDR2 FQNNGV. The CDR3 covers 12 residues. Between the trimmed V and J ends, which lost 1 base and 7 bases, there was a span of 7 bases. In nucleotides, the CDR3 is TGTGCCAGCAGCTTAGCGGGGGCTGGCTACACCTTC. As protein: CASSLAGAGYTF.

The chain links TRBV19 to TRBJ2-7; the match to TRBD1 covers 8 bases. Germline-derived CDR1 and CDR2 are LNHDA and SQIVND (reference sequence). The V and J ends lost 1 base and 2 bases, in that order; junction bases with no gene match: 4. This CDR3 has 15 amino acids. The CDR3 sequence: CASSIVHRGAYEQYF. Here the CDR3 DNA reads TGTGCCAGTAGTATAGTACACAGGGGGGCCTACGAGCAGTACTTC. Variable domain in full (rest from reference TRBV19 and TRBJ2-7): DGGITQSPKYLFRKEGQNVTLSCEQNLNHDAMYWYRQDPGQGLRLIYYSQIVNDFQKGDIAEGYSVSREKKESFPLTVTSAQKNPTAFYLCASSIVHRGAYEQYFGPGTRLTVT.

V is TRBV6-5 and J is TRBJ2-2, with TRBD2 identical over 9 bases. J lost 8 bases, V lost 7 bases, and 11 bases had no gene match. The germline V gene encodes CDR1 MNHEY and CDR2 SVGAGI. The CDR3 is 15 amino acids. In DNA, the CDR3 is TGTGCCAGCACCCAGGGGGTAGCGGGAGTAGGGGAGCTGTTTTTT. This translates into CASTQGVAGVGELFF.

V and J are TRBV7-2 and TRBJ2-3, with D maybe TRBD1 (7 bases). The CDR3 extends over 14 amino acids. Germline CDR1 SGHTA, CDR2 FQGNSA. V lost 10 bases and J lost 4, with 18 bases in between. In nucleotides, the CDR3 is TGTGCCACCACAGGGGCTAGCGCCCCAGATACGCAGTATTTT. Amino acids: CATTGASAPDTQYF.